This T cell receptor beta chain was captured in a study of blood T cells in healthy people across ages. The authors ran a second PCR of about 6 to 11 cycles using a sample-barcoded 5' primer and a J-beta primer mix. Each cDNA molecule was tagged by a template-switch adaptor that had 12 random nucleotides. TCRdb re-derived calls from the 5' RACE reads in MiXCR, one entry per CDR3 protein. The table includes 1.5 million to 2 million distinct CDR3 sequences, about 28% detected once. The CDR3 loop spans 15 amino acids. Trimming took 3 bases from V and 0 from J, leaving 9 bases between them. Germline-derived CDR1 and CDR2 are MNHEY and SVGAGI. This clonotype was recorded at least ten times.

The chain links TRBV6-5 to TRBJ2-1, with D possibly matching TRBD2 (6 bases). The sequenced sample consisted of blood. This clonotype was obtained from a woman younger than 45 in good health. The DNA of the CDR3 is TGTGCCAGCAGTTATTTGCGGGGCTCCTACAATGAGCAGTTCTTC. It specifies CASSYLRGSYNEQFF.